This TCR beta chain was recovered during a study of T cells in Graves' hyperthyroidism and ophthalmopathy. From RNA transcripts, TCR beta CDR3 regions were amplified. The HTBI primer set drove a first-round RT-PCR of the TCR CDR3. TCRdb processed the multiplex PCR reads anew with MiXCR; each CDR3 protein has one entry. Among 250,000 to 300,000 distinct CDR3 sequences listed, about 15% were seen once. CDR1 and CDR2 (germline): DFQATT, SNEGSKA (reference sequence). V was clipped by 1 base and J by 0 bases, with 13 bases between them. The CDR3 has 15 amino acids. The table lists this clonotype with many counts.

The genes are TRBV20-1 and TRBJ2-7; D is ambiguous. The material sequenced was blood. The sequence was collected from a woman in her 50s with Graves' hyperthyroidism that later progressed to Graves' ophthalmopathy. The CDR3 DNA reads as TGCAGTGCTAGAGTTGCGCGGCTTAGCTCCTACGAGCAGTACTTC. Amino acids: CSARVARLSSYEQYF.